Listed below are T cell receptor beta chains from one sample, sequenced in a study of CD8 T cells in ankylosing spondylitis. A single record per CDR3 protein comes from TCRdb applying MiXCR to the 5' RACE reads. Of approximately 350,000 distinct CDR3 sequences in the sample, about 20% are singletons; the top ten hold 13%. Sequencing input: blood, either unsorted or a sorted T cell fraction (not recorded which). Source of these receptors: a male donor with ankylosing spondylitis or in good health (not recorded which). CDR3s include the opening cysteine and the closing phenylalanine or tryptophan. A D gene is named only where the DNA matches it firmly. Clone size is shown for a subset of rows, as once, few, many or a class of expanded clone.

j_call | v_call | d_call | clone_size | cdr3_aa | cdr3_nt
TRBJ2-7 | TRBV5-1 | TRBD1 | few | CASSIGQGSPYEQYF | TGCGCCAGCAGCATCGGACAGGGAAGCCCCTACGAGCAGTACTTC
TRBJ2-7 | TRBV7-9 | - | few | CASRGANYEQYF | TGTGCCTCCCGCGGGGCTAACTACGAGCAGTACTTC
TRBJ1-1 | TRBV12-3/TRBV12-4 | - | few | CASTPEGEPTEAFF | TGTGCCAGCACCCCCGAAGGAGAGCCCACTGAAGCTTTCTTT
TRBJ2-3 | TRBV5-6 | TRBD2 | once | CASSIRAGDYFGTDTQYF | TGTGCCAGCAGCATTAGGGCCGGGGACTATTTCGGGACAGATACGCAGTATTTT
TRBJ2-7 | TRBV2 | - | - | CASSEALRYEQYF | TGTGCCAGCAGTGAAGCGCTGAGATACGAGCAGTACTTC
TRBJ2-7 | TRBV20-1 | TRBD1 | - | CSATGTDYEQYF | TGCAGTGCTACCGGGACAGACTACGAGCAGTACTTC
TRBJ2-2 | TRBV6-1 | TRBD1 | few | CASSEGTGKLFF | TGTGCCAGCAGTGAAGGGACAGGCAAGCTGTTTTTT
TRBJ2-1 | TRBV12-3/TRBV12-4 | - | - | CASSWVPGEQFF | TGTGCCAGCAGTTGGGTACCGGGGGAGCAGTTCTTC
TRBJ2-1 | TRBV4-1 | - | many | CASSQNAGGYNEQFF | TGCGCCAGCAGCCAAAATGCCGGGGGTTACAATGAGCAGTTCTTC
TRBJ2-1 | TRBV4-1 | TRBD2 | - | CASSQDGALAGAYNEQFF | TGCGCCAGCAGCCAAGATGGGGCACTAGCGGGGGCCTACAATGAGCAGTTCTTC
TRBJ2-1 | TRBV10-2 | TRBD1 | few | CAITGGPEQFF | TGCGCCATCACAGGGGGCCCGGAGCAGTTCTTC
TRBJ2-5 | TRBV6-1 | - | - | CASRQGPFQETQYF | TGTGCCAGCAGGCAAGGGCCTTTTCAAGAGACCCAGTACTTC
TRBJ1-5 | TRBV24-1 | - | few | CATSDLDSGQPQHF | TGTGCCACCAGTGACCTGGACAGCGGGCAGCCCCAGCATTTT
TRBJ2-2 | TRBV3-1 | - | - | CASSLAAAGPTGELFF | TGTGCCAGCAGCCTCGCTGCGGCAGGCCCCACCGGGGAGCTGTTTTTT
TRBJ1-2 | TRBV12-3/TRBV12-4 | TRBD1 | many | CASSPGQIYASGYTF | TGTGCCAGCAGCCCGGGACAGATCTATGCCTCTGGCTACACCTTC
TRBJ2-1 | TRBV11-2 | TRBD1 | - | CASTTIGQGDNEQFF | TGTGCCAGCACCACAATCGGACAGGGGGATAATGAGCAGTTCTTC
TRBJ1-2 | TRBV20-1 | - | - | CSARETGTLVNGYTF | TGCAGTGCTAGGGAGACAGGAACCCTCGTGAACGGCTACACCTTC
TRBJ2-7 | TRBV18 | TRBD1 | - | CASSPQGQIYEQYF | TGTGCCAGCTCACCACAGGGACAGATCTACGAGCAGTACTTC
TRBJ1-2 | TRBV27 | - | few | CASSLLGGATYGYTF | TGTGCCAGCAGCCTCTTGGGGGGGGCGACCTATGGCTACACCTTC
TRBJ2-1 | TRBV6-5 | TRBD1 | - | CASSWDSSEYNEQFF | TGTGCCAGCAGTTGGGACAGTTCGGAATACAATGAGCAGTTCTTC
TRBJ2-1 | TRBV7-9 | TRBD2 | - | CASSPTDGGKRNEQFF | TGTGCCAGCAGCCCAACGGACGGGGGGAAGAGAAATGAGCAGTTCTTC
TRBJ2-3 | TRBV6-1 | - | - | CASRSTVYTDTQYF | TGTGCCAGCAGGTCGACAGTCTACACAGATACGCAGTATTTT
TRBJ1-5 | TRBV12-3/TRBV12-4 | - | - | CASSQPDQAGSQHF | TGTGCCAGCAGTCAACCGGATCAGGCGGGGTCCCAGCATTTT
TRBJ2-1 | TRBV10-3 | TRBD1 | - | CAISETGVSVYNEQFF | TGTGCCATCAGTGAGACAGGGGTTTCCGTATACAATGAGCAGTTCTTC
TRBJ2-7 | TRBV4-1 | - | - | CASSQDLGFAEQYF | TGCGCCAGCAGCCAAGATCTTGGGTTCGCCGAGCAGTACTTC
TRBJ2-3 | TRBV25-1 | - | - | CASSQGREGYF | TGTGCCAGCAGTCAGGGGAGGGAGGGGTATTTT
TRBJ2-7 | TRBV6-1 | TRBD1 | few | CASRFIGTAGEQYF | TGTGCCAGCAGGTTCATCGGGACAGCAGGCGAGCAGTACTTC
TRBJ2-1 | TRBV30 | - | - | CAWSDESSYNEQFF | TGTGCCTGGAGTGACGAGAGCTCCTACAATGAGCAGTTCTTC
TRBJ2-1 | TRBV12-3/TRBV12-4 | - | many | CASSFGRYNEQFF | TGTGCCAGCAGTTTCGGTCGTTACAATGAGCAGTTCTTC
TRBJ2-5 | TRBV3-1 | TRBD2 | - | CASRPGLAGPQETQYF | TGTGCCAGCAGACCGGGACTAGCGGGACCTCAAGAGACCCAGTACTTC
TRBJ2-3 | TRBV4-1 | TRBD1 | - | CASRDRTTDTQYF | TGCGCCAGCAGGGACAGGACCACAGATACGCAGTATTTT
TRBJ2-7 | TRBV20-1 | - | - | CSARDPRGLWEQYF | TGCAGTGCTAGAGATCCCAGGGGCTTGTGGGAGCAGTACTTC
TRBJ2-2 | TRBV12-3/TRBV12-4 | - | - | CASSLEGASQGELFF | TGTGCCAGCAGTTTGGAGGGTGCGAGCCAAGGGGAGCTGTTTTTT
TRBJ1-5 | TRBV12-3/TRBV12-4 | - | few | CASSSSGAGQPQHF | TGTGCCAGCAGTTCTTCAGGGGCCGGGCAGCCCCAGCATTTT
TRBJ2-3 | TRBV12-3/TRBV12-4 | - | few | CASSLVSRSTDTQYF | TGTGCCAGCAGTTTGGTCAGCCGAAGCACAGATACGCAGTATTTT
TRBJ2-1 | TRBV7-8 | - | few | CASSPTEQFF | TGTGCCAGCAGCCCAACCGAGCAGTTCTTC
TRBJ2-2 | TRBV20-1 | - | few | CSARDPQSPTGELFF | TGCAGTGCTAGAGATCCCCAAAGTCCGACCGGGGAGCTGTTTTTT
TRBJ2-2 | TRBV4-1 | - | few | CASSQTESTGFGELFF | TGCGCCAGCAGCCAAACCGAATCGACAGGTTTCGGGGAGCTGTTTTTT
TRBJ1-1 | TRBV7-9 | - | - | CASSQIEAFF | TGTGCCAGCAGCCAAATTGAAGCTTTCTTT
TRBJ2-5 | TRBV12-3/TRBV12-4 | - | - | CASSLGEEGQETQYF | TGTGCCAGCAGCCTGGGGGAGGAGGGTCAAGAGACCCAGTACTTC
TRBJ2-2 | TRBV7-9 | TRBD2 | few | CASTGLAGDTGELFF | TGTGCCAGTACGGGACTAGCGGGGGACACCGGGGAGCTGTTTTTT
TRBJ2-2 | TRBV7-8 | TRBD1 | few | CASRRRGPDTGELFF | TGTGCCAGCAGACGAAGGGGGCCCGACACCGGGGAGCTGTTTTTT
TRBJ2-3 | TRBV5-6 | TRBD2 | - | CASSFGTIDTQYF | TGTGCCAGCAGCTTCGGGACTATAGATACGCAGTATTTT